Shown below are 29 T cell receptor beta chains from a single sample sequenced in a study of blood T cell repertoires in COVID-19. The table came from immunoSEQ multiplex PCR; TCRdb's copy has only in-frame clones and leaves some out. Found here are approximately 260,000 clones, around four fifths of them singletons; the top ten hold under 4.5%. The sample consisted of peripheral blood. These receptors all come from a woman between 35 and 50 years old with active or convalescent COVID-19.

The sample holds a few counts of this clone. The chain has TRBV11-2 and TRBJ2-1, with 7 bases fitting TRBD2. The V segment lost 5 bases and the J segment 4 bases; nucleotides outside the gene matches: 11. Germline V lookup: CDR1 SGHAT, CDR2 FQNNGV. The length of the CDR3 is 16 residues. CDR3 region: CASSPLGSGEYNEQFF. For the CDR3, the DNA is TGTGCCAGCAGCCCCTTAGGGAGCGGGGAGTACAATGAGCAGTTCTTC. The whole variable domain, filled in from reference TRBV11-2 and TRBJ2-1, reads EAGVAQSPRYKIIEKRQSVAFWCNPISGHATLYWYQQILGQGPKLLIQFQNNGVVDDSQLPKDRFSAERLKGVDSTLKIQPAKLEDSAVYLCASSPLGSGEYNEQFFGPGTRLTVL.

In this sample, this clone turned up once. V and J are TRBV13 and TRBJ1-1; D ambiguous. Germline V gives CDR1 PRHDT, CDR2 FYEKMQ (reference sequence). The CDR3 contains 14 residues. Trimming stripped 5 bases from V and 5 bases from J, with 15 bases between. The CDR3 loop reads CASSALRGGTEAFF. DNA of the CDR3: TGTGCCAGCAGCGCCCTCCGGGGTGGAACTGAAGCTTTCTTT.

The CDR3 protein is CASSDGRDRGHGGYTF. In DNA, the CDR3 is TGCGCCAGCAGTGATGGTAGGGACAGGGGGCACGGTGGCTACACCTTC. The chain joins TRBV10-2 to TRBJ1-2; 12 nucleotides match TRBD1. Germline V gene sequence: CDR1 WSHSY, CDR2 SAAADI. The trim removed 3 bases at V and 7 bases at J, leaving 9 bases unmatched. The CDR3 covers 16 residues.

The V gene is TRBV5-6, the J gene TRBJ1-1; a weak D match, TRBD1 (6 bases). The germline CDR1 and CDR2 sequences are SGHDT and YYEEEE. The CDR3 extends over 14 amino acids. Trimming removed 4 bases at V and 3 bases at J, with 13 bases between. The CDR3 DNA is TGTGCCAGCAGCCCGCCGGGGGGCCACACTGAAGCTTTCTTT. Amino acids: CASSPPGGHTEAFF. Looking up the rest from reference TRBV5-6 and TRBJ1-1 gives the full variable domain: DAGVTQSPTHLIKTRGQQVTLRCSPKSGHDTVSWYQQALGQGPQFIFQYYEEEERQRGNFPDRFSGHQFPNYSSELNVNALLLGDSALYLCASSPPGGHTEAFFGQGTRLTVV.

This clone has more than one count but fewer than ten. This sequence joins TRBV4-2 and TRBJ1-6; no clear D gene. Germline V gene sequence: CDR1 LGHNA, CDR2 YNFKEQ. V was clipped by 0 bases and J by 7 bases, with 7 bases between them. This CDR3 is built from 14 residues. DNA for the CDR3: TGTGCCAGCAGCCAAGATCCGGTCAATTCACCCCTCCACTTT. It translates to CASSQDPVNSPLHF.

The chain employs TRBV28 and TRBJ1-2; D call uncertain. The CDR3 contains 13 residues. Germline V gives CDR1 MDHEN, CDR2 SYDVKM. Trimming took 3 bases from V and 4 from J, leaving 9 bases between them. The CDR3 region has the DNA TGTGCCAGCAGTTTGGGCAACCTCTATGGCTACACCTTC. Its translation: CASSLGNLYGYTF.

CDR3 residues: CASRKDRANSPLHF. CDR3 nucleotides: TGTGCCAGCCGTAAGGACAGGGCAAATTCACCCCTCCACTTT. J is TRBJ1-6 and V is TRBV27, with 8 bases that match TRBD1. J gave up 7 bases and V 8 bases, and 7 bases lay outside the gene matches. There are 14 residues in the CDR3. CDR1 and CDR2 (germline): MNHEY, SMNVEV (reference sequence).

The chain has TRBV6-7 and TRBJ1-1; D gene unclear. TRBV6-7 is an open reading frame whose function is uncertain. V was trimmed by 10 bases and J by 0 bases, leaving 12 bases between them. The length of the CDR3 is 13 residues. The CDR3 DNA reads as TGTGCCAACCATGAACAGCTGAACACTGAAGCTTTCTTT. This codes for CANHEQLNTEAFF.

This chain joins TRBV5-4 and TRBJ1-1; tentatively, D is TRBD1 (6 bases). The CDR3 has 12 residues. V lost 5 bases and J lost 1, with 6 bases in between. Looked up from germline, CDR1 is SGHNT and CDR2 is YYREEE (reference sequence). The CDR3 DNA follows: TGTGCCAGCAGGACAGGGAACACTGAAGCTTTCTTT. This encodes CASRTGNTEAFF.

The chain employs TRBV6-4 and TRBJ1-1; D gene unclear. This CDR3 comprises 15 residues. V lost 6 bases, J lost 1 base, and 15 bases lay in between. Germline loops: CDR1 MRHNA, CDR2 SNTAGT. The CDR3 sequence is CASRDFGGSNTEAFF. CDR3 nucleotides: TGTGCCAGCAGGGATTTCGGAGGGTCGAACACTGAAGCTTTCTTT.

The V and J genes are TRBV21-1 and TRBJ2-2; TRBD1, the D gene given by the table, was not confirmed from the DNA. TRBV21-1 counts as a pseudogene. The CDR3 extends over 15 amino acids. CDR3 nucleotides: TGTGCCAGCAGCAAAGGGACAGTCAGTTCCGGGGAGCTGTTTTTT. Translating it yields CASSKGTVSSGELFF.

This chain connects TRBV4-1 to TRBJ1-6, with D uncertain. CDR1 and CDR2 from the germline V gene are MGHRA and YSYEKL. V was pared by 1 base and J by 4 bases, with 5 bases between. The CDR3 runs 14 residues. The CDR3 coding sequence is TGCGCCAGCAGCCAAGGGAGTTATAATTCACCCCTCCACTTT. Its translation is CASSQGSYNSPLHF.

The chain recombines TRBV2 with TRBJ1-4, with a tentative D call TRBD1 (5 bases). Germline loops: CDR1 SNHLY, CDR2 FYNNEI. V was clipped by 4 bases and J by 6 bases, with 15 bases between them. The CDR3 runs 15 residues. The CDR3 sequence is CASSGDSRVDEKLFF. Written as DNA, the CDR3 is TGTGCCAGCAGTGGAGATAGCAGGGTGGATGAAAAACTGTTTTTT.

This rearrangement joins TRBV5-1 to TRBJ1-4; 8 nucleotides align to TRBD1. The CDR3 runs 15 residues. Germline V CDR1 and CDR2: SGHRS, YFSETQ. V gave up 0 bases and J gave up 6 bases; unmatched junction bases: 4. CDR3 sequence (DNA): TGCGCCAGCAGCTTGGCGACAGGGGATCATGAAAAACTGTTTTTT. Translating it yields CASSLATGDHEKLFF. Full variable domain (remainder filled in from reference TRBV5-1 and TRBJ1-4): KAGVTQTPRYLIKTRGQQVTLSCSPISGHRSVSWYQQTPGQGLQFLFEYFSETQRNKGNFPGRFSGRQFSNSRSEMNVSTLELGDSALYLCASSLATGDHEKLFFGSGTQLSVL.

The chain joins TRBV12-3 or TRBV12-4 to TRBJ2-3; D might be TRBD1 (5 bases). The CDR3 spans 13 residues. Trimming pared 9 bases from V and 2 bases from J, leaving 12 bases between. The CDR3 sequence: CASTVTATDTQYF. The DNA of the CDR3 is TGTGCCAGTACCGTGACAGCCACAGATACGCAGTATTTT.

V usage is TRBV6-2 or TRBV6-3 and J usage is TRBJ1-5; TRBD1 matches at 8 bases. CDR3 length equals 13 residues. The V and J ends lost 6 bases and 6 bases, in that order; junction bases with no gene match: 4. The germline V gene has CDR1 MNHEY and CDR2 SVGEGT. CDR3 sequence: CASSRTGRQPQHF. Here the CDR3 DNA reads TGTGCCAGCAGCAGGACAGGGCGTCAGCCCCAGCATTTT.

This clone has just a few counts. V is TRBV28 and J is TRBJ1-4, with D perhaps matching TRBD1 (6 bases). This CDR3 comprises 14 residues. Looked up from germline, CDR1 is MDHEN and CDR2 is SYDVKM. Trimming removed 6 bases from V and 8 bases from J, with 16 bases in between. The CDR3 region is CASRPGGAREKLFF. The DNA for the CDR3 is TGTGCCAGCAGACCGGGGGGGGCCAGGGAAAAACTGTTTTTT.

This chain uses TRBV19 with TRBJ1-4; D is perhaps TRBD1 (5 bases). Trimming took 6 bases from V and 8 from J, leaving 16 bases between them. Germline V gene data show CDR1 as LNHDA and CDR2 as SQIVND (reference sequence). The CDR3 contains 14 residues. CDR3 in DNA: TGTGCCAGTAGCTCGGGACTGAGGGGAGAAAAACTGTTTTTT. It yields the protein CASSSGLRGEKLFF.

V usage is TRBV7-5 and J usage is TRBJ1-3; the table's D call, TRBD1, has no DNA check behind it. TRBV7-5 is marked as a pseudogene. The CDR3 is made up of 13 amino acids. This chain's CDR3 is CVRSDRGGNTIYF. The DNA for the CDR3 is TGTGTCAGAAGCGACAGGGGGGGAAACACCATATATTTT.

The chain carries TRBV11-2 and TRBJ1-1; 12 nucleotides agree with TRBD1. The length of the CDR3 is 18 residues. V trimming: 0 bases; J trimming: 6 bases; junction bases outside the gene matches: 11. Germline CDR1 SGHAT, CDR2 FQNNGV. CDR3 DNA: TGTGCCAGCAGCTTAGATCTATGGGACAGGGGGCGAGAGGCTGAAGCTTTCTTT. This translates into CASSLDLWDRGREAEAFF.

The chain employs TRBV20-1 and TRBJ2-7; possible D gene TRBD2, 7 bases. Per the germline V gene, CDR1 is DFQATT and CDR2 is SNEGSKA (reference sequence). CDR3 size: 11 residues. The CDR3 sequence is CSPGGLDEQYF. The CDR3 nucleotides read TGCAGCCCCGGGGGGCTCGACGAGCAGTACTTC.

The chain links TRBV28 to TRBJ2-1; 9 nucleotides align to TRBD2. Trimming cost V 8 bases and J 8 bases; bases outside gene matches: 10. The CDR3 runs 14 residues. Germline CDR1 is MDHEN and CDR2 is SYDVKM. The CDR3 DNA sequence: TGTGCCAGCGAGAGCGGGGGGACTCGCGATGAGCAGTTCTTC. It encodes CASESGGTRDEQFF.

This clone has at least ten counts. The chain joins TRBV5-1 to TRBJ1-1; D not resolved. Deletions cut 0 bases from V and 4 bases from J, with 10 bases between. CDR1 and CDR2 from the germline V gene are SGHRS and YFSETQ. This CDR3 region has 14 residues. The CDR3 nucleotides read TGCGCCAGCAGCTTGGCCGCAGGAAGCACTGAAGCTTTCTTT. This gives the protein CASSLAAGSTEAFF.

The rearrangement links TRBV3-1 (or the pseudogene TRBV3-2) to TRBJ1-1; D is unclear. Trimming removed 1 base from V and 6 bases from J, with 9 bases in between. Germline CDR1 is LGHDT and CDR2 is YNNKEL (reference sequence). This CDR3 is 13 amino acids long. CDR3 nucleotide sequence: TGTGCCAGCAGCCAAGGCGGATCCCCTGAAGCTTTCTTT. It yields the protein CASSQGGSPEAFF.

The chain uses TRBV24-1 and TRBJ2-5, with TRBD1 identical over 9 bases. Looked up from germline, CDR1 is KGHDR and CDR2 is SFDVKD. The J segment lost 7 bases and the V segment lost 4 bases, leaving 6 bases of the junction unmatched. This CDR3 is built from 14 residues. This CDR3 reads CATSETGGVRTQYF. CDR3 DNA sequence: TGTGCCACCAGTGAAACAGGGGGCGTGAGGACCCAGTACTTC.

This clone was seen more than once but under ten times. V gene TRBV12-3 or TRBV12-4 combines with J gene TRBJ1-2; D is perhaps TRBD1 (6 bases). V was clipped by 8 bases and J by 4 bases, with 14 bases between them. The CDR3 covers 13 residues. DNA for the CDR3: TGTGCCAGCTCCAGGTCAGGGGTCTATGGCTACACCTTC. Translating gives CASSRSGVYGYTF.

This clone was picked up a small number of times. This rearrangement joins TRBV3-1 (or the pseudogene TRBV3-2) to TRBJ1-6, with 7 positions matching TRBD1. V trimming: 1 base; J trimming: 9 bases; junction bases outside the gene matches: 6. The germline V gene has CDR1 LGHDT and CDR2 YNNKEL (reference sequence). The CDR3 spans 15 residues. The chain's CDR3 is CASSQVRQGFSPLHF. The CDR3 DNA follows: TGTGCCAGCAGCCAAGTAAGACAGGGCTTTTCACCCCTCCACTTT.

This clone was observed a few times. The chain links TRBV28 to TRBJ1-2; possible D gene TRBD1, 5 bases. With 1 base removed from V and 8 bases from J, the gap between germline ends came to 14 bases. The CDR3 runs to 14 residues. CDR1 MDHEN and CDR2 SYDVKM come from the germline V gene. The CDR3 spells CASSLLAGEKGYTF. CDR3 sequence (DNA): TGTGCCAGCAGTTTATTAGCGGGGGAGAAAGGCTACACCTTC.

The chain joins TRBV7-2 to TRBJ1-5, with TRBD1 as a possible D gene (5 bases). The CDR3 has 20 residues. Germline V gene sequence: CDR1 SGHTA, CDR2 FQGNSA. V lost 0 bases, J lost 0 bases, and 21 bases lay in between. In DNA form, the CDR3 reads TGTGCCAGCAGCTTAGCGCCTGCAGGAATCGGGGGTTATAGCAATCAGCCCCAGCATTTT. Its translation: CASSLAPAGIGGYSNQPQHF.